This is a list of T cell receptor beta chains from one sample in a study of shared clonotypes between healthy human individuals. Assay used: immunoSEQ multiplex PCR; TCRdb lists only in-frame clones, some missing. The sample consists of roughly 1,000,000 clones, 70% to 80% of them appearing once. The sequencing sample was made of memory CD4+ T cells from PBMCs. These receptor sequences come from a man aged 18-30 years in good health. Some clones in this sample may be carry-over from other donors' samples. The CDR3 runs from the conserved cysteine through the conserved F or W. D genes are given only for firm matches. The size entry is marked missing in some rows and otherwise reads once, few, many or a size class.

>TRBJ2-5|NA|NA|TRBV28
TGTGCCAGCTCCGATCTGGGGGGCGTTATACAAGAGACCCAGTACTTC
CASSDLGGVIQETQYF
>TRBJ2-5|NA|NA|TRBV5-1
TGCGCCAGCAGCTTGGCTCTAGCGTGGGAGACCCAGTACTTC
CASSLALAWETQYF
>TRBJ1-2|NA|NA|TRBV28
TGTGCCAGCAGTTTCAGGGGAACTGGCTACACCTTC
CASSFRGTGYTF
>TRBJ2-7|NA|few|TRBV5-6
TGTGCCAGCAGCTTTGCTACAGCCGCGGGCTCCTACGAGCAGTACTTC
CASSFATAAGSYEQYF
>TRBJ1-2|NA|NA|TRBV28
TGTGCCAGCGGCAGGCCGTCCGCCTATGGCTACACCTTC
CASGRPSAYGYTF
>TRBJ2-7|TRBD2|NA|TRBV28
TGTGCCAGCAGCCGGACTAGCGGGACCTACGAGCAGTACTTC
CASSRTSGTYEQYF
>TRBJ1-4|TRBD1|few|TRBV9
TGTGCCAGCAGCTCCTGGAGGACAGGGGGAATTGAAAAACTGTTTTTT
CASSSWRTGGIEKLFF
>TRBJ1-5|TRBD1|NA|TRBV28
TGTGCCAGCCGACCGGGACAGGAGTATCAGCCCCAGCATTTT
CASRPGQEYQPQHF
>TRBJ1-2|NA|NA|TRBV18
TGTGCCAGCTCACCTACTCCGGGACACGATAACTATGGCTACACCTTC
CASSPTPGHDNYGYTF
>TRBJ2-5|TRBD2|NA|TRBV19
TGTGCCAGTAGTATTGGGGGTAGCGGGAGATCGGAGACCCAGTACTTC
CASSIGGSGRSETQYF
>TRBJ2-2|NA|NA|TRBV2
TGTGCCAGCAGGAGGACAGCGAACACCGGGGAGCTGTTTTTT
CASRRTANTGELFF
>TRBJ2-7|NA|NA|TRBV18
TGTGCCAGCTCTTGGGACACCACTTACGAGCAGTACTTC
CASSWDTTYEQYF
>TRBJ2-3|TRBD2|few|TRBV5-4
TGTGCCAGCAGCTTCGGACTAGCGGGAGGGTACACAGATACGCAGTATTTT
CASSFGLAGGYTDTQYF
>TRBJ2-2|TRBD2|NA|TRBV7-3
TGTGCCAGCAGCTGGACTAGCGGGGCACGCACCGGGGAGCTGTTTTTT
CASSWTSGARTGELFF
>TRBJ2-1|NA|NA|TRBV7-2
TGTGCCAGCAGCTTAGGGCAGAACAATGAGCAGTTCTTC
CASSLGQNNEQFF
>TRBJ2-7|NA|NA|TRBV7-9
TGTGCCAGCAGCTTAGGGGGAGGGGGTTACGAGCAGTACTTC
CASSLGGGGYEQYF
>TRBJ1-1|NA|NA|TRBV7-2
TGTGCCAGCAGCTTCGTGCGGGGAAGGGCTTTCTTT
CASSFVRGRAFF
>TRBJ2-7|NA|NA|TRBV28
TGTGCCAGCAGCCAGGTTAATAGACAGGAGGGAATGTTC
CASSQVNRQEGMF
>TRBJ2-2|NA|NA|TRBV2
TGTGCCAGCAGTGAAGTATCACCGGCTAGTCCCGGGGAGCTGTTTTTT
CASSEVSPASPGELFF
>TRBJ2-3|NA|NA|TRBV5-1
TGCGCCAGCAGCTTGTCTATGACTCCCTCTGGGGATACGCAGTATTTT
CASSLSMTPSGDTQYF
>TRBJ2-6|NA|NA|TRBV19
TGTGCCAGTAGGGTTTGGACTGCTCGCTCTGGGGCCAACGTCCTGACTTTC
CASRVWTARSGANVLTF
>TRBJ2-7|NA|NA|TRBV11-2
TGTGCCAGCAGCTCTTCGACAGGCAGCGAGCAGTACTTC
CASSSSTGSEQYF
>TRBJ1-2|NA|NA|TRBV7-2
TGTGCCAGCAGCTTGGGGAGGAACTATGGCTACACCTTC
CASSLGRNYGYTF
>TRBJ2-4|NA|NA|TRBV6-4
TGTGCCACTGCCGTGAGAAAAAACATTCAGTACTTC
CATAVRKNIQYF
>TRBJ2-7|NA|many|TRBV27
TGTGCCAGCAGTTTACTCGGGAAGGAGTACGAGCAGTACTTC
CASSLLGKEYEQYF
>TRBJ2-7|NA|NA|TRBV20-1
TGCAGTGCTCAAACCTACGAGCAGTACTTC
CSAQTYEQYF
>TRBJ2-3|TRBD2|NA|TRBV7-9
TGTGCCAGCAGCTCCAGGACTAGCGAGGGACGCACAGATACGCAGTATTTT
CASSSRTSEGRTDTQYF
>TRBJ2-5|TRBD2|NA|TRBV19
TGTGCCAGTAGTACGAATGGACTAGCGGGGACCCAGTACTTC
CASSTNGLAGTQYF
>TRBJ1-1|NA|many|TRBV5-5
TGTGCCAGCAGCTACGCGCCGGGCACTGAAGCTTTCTTT
CASSYAPGTEAFF
>TRBJ2-1|NA|NA|TRBV5-1
TGCGCCAGCAGCTTGGAACGAGGGACTGCACTTTACAATGAGCAGTTCTTC
CASSLERGTALYNEQFF
>TRBJ1-5|NA|few|TRBV7-9
TGTGCCAGCAGCCCCGCCGGGGGTAATAGGGGTCAGCCCCAGCATTTT
CASSPAGGNRGQPQHF
>TRBJ2-7|TRBD2|NA|TRBV5-4
TGTGCCAGCAGCGGTCGGACGGGAGGCGCCTACGAGCAGTACTTC
CASSGRTGGAYEQYF
>TRBJ2-1|NA|NA|TRBV30
TGTGCCTGGAGTGTATCCCGAAAGCCTTACAATGAGCAGTTCTTC
CAWSVSRKPYNEQFF
>TRBJ1-1|NA|NA|TRBV27
TGTGCCAGCAGTTTAACAGTACAGAACACTGAAGCTTTCTTT
CASSLTVQNTEAFF
>TRBJ2-1|TRBD2|few|TRBV5-1
TGCGCCAGCAGCTTGGGTGTGACTAGCGGGCAAAGTGAGCAGTTCTTC
CASSLGVTSGQSEQFF
>TRBJ2-1|TRBD2|NA|TRBV5-5
TGTGCCAGCAGCTCTCGGGACTATTCCAATGAGCAGTTCTTC
CASSSRDYSNEQFF
>TRBJ2-2|NA|NA|TRBV5-1
TGCGCCAGCAGCTACGGGATCAACACCGGGGAGCTGTTTTTT
CASSYGINTGELFF
>TRBJ2-7|TRBD1|NA|TRBV19
TGTGCCAGTAGTATCGACAGGACAGGGGGCTACGAGCAGTACTTC
CASSIDRTGGYEQYF